The 20 T cell receptor beta chains below were found in one sample sequenced in a study of T cell repertoires in cytomegalovirus infection. TCRdb re-analysed the reads in MiXCR, keeping a single row per CDR3 protein. The sample lists some 920,000 distinct CDR3 sequences, approximately 32% seen once, with over 10% in the top ten. These receptors' targets are unknown. The sample in question was cultured CD8+ T cells from PBMCs, obtained from culture after CMV antigen stimulation. These receptors came from a human donor in good health (CMV status not recorded). Some clones in this sample may be carry-over from other donors' samples.

This clonotype was recorded a few times. The chain uses TRBV25-1 and TRBJ1-5; D might be TRBD1 (5 bases). The CDR3 is made up of 13 amino acids. Germline V gene sequence: CDR1 MGHDK, CDR2 SYGVNS. V lost 4 bases and J 6 bases, leaving 10 bases between the germline ends. CDR3 sequence: CASSAQGSQPQHF. CDR3 nucleotide sequence: TGTGCCAGCAGTGCGCAGGGAAGTCAGCCCCAGCATTTT.

The chain couples TRBV7-9 to TRBJ1-2; maybe TRBD1 (5 bases). The V and J ends lost 0 bases and 11 bases respectively, with 7 bases between them. CDR1 is SEHNR, CDR2 FQNEAQ, per germline (reference sequence). The CDR3 is made up of 11 amino acids. The CDR3 DNA is TGTGCCAGCAGCTTAGCGGGGGAGTACACCTTC. Translated: CASSLAGEYTF. The full variable domain, completed using reference TRBV7-9 and TRBJ1-2, is DTGVSQNPRHKITKRGQNVTFRCDPISEHNRLYWYRQTLGQGPEFLTYFQNEAQLEKSRLLSDRFSAERPKGSFSTLEIQRTEQGDSAMYLCASSLAGEYTFGSGTRLTVV.

This clonotype was observed a handful of times. This sequence joins TRBV6-2 or TRBV6-3 and TRBJ2-7; no clear D gene. V was shortened by 0 bases and J by 0 bases, with 6 bases between the two germline ends. The germline gives CDR1 MNHEY, CDR2 SVGEGT. The CDR3 runs 14 residues. The CDR3 nucleotides are TGTGCCAGCAGTTACTCGGCGGCCTCCTACGAGCAGTACTTC. It is translated as CASSYSAASYEQYF.

The rearrangement links TRBV20-1 to TRBJ1-2; D unresolved. V was trimmed by 6 bases and J by 3 bases, leaving 11 bases between them. CDR3 size: 12 residues. Germline values: CDR1 DFQATT, CDR2 SNEGSKA (reference sequence). The CDR3 sequence is CSAPESHYGYTF. In DNA form, the CDR3 reads TGCAGTGCCCCAGAATCCCACTATGGCTACACCTTC.

The chain couples TRBV28 to TRBJ1-5; D is uncertain. Germline CDR1 and CDR2: MDHEN and SYDVKM. The CDR3 extends over 15 amino acids. V lost 5 bases and J 5 bases, leaving 16 bases between the germline ends. This CDR3 reads CASSPPGHADQPQHF. The CDR3 DNA sequence: TGTGCCAGCAGTCCCCCGGGCCATGCAGATCAGCCCCAGCATTTT.

The chain employs TRBV25-1 and TRBJ2-1; 9 bases align to TRBD2. Germline lookup yields CDR1 MGHDK and CDR2 SYGVNS. The CDR3 sequence is 13 residues long. V lost 4 bases, J lost 7 bases, and 2 bases stayed unmatched. CDR3 loop: CASSGGGANEQFF. In nucleotides, the CDR3 is TGTGCCAGCAGTGGCGGGGGGGCAAATGAGCAGTTCTTC. Drawing the rest from reference TRBV25-1 and TRBJ2-1, the complete variable domain is EADIYQTPRYLVIGTGKKITLECSQTMGHDKMYWYQQDPGMELHLIHYSYGVNSTEKGDLSSESTVSRIRTEHFPLTLESARPSHTSQYLCASSGGGANEQFFGPGTRLTVL.

The chain is built from TRBV27 and TRBJ2-7; TRBD1 matches at 10 bases. V trimming: 5 bases; J trimming: 1 base; junction bases outside the gene matches: 5. This CDR3 contains 15 residues. Looked up from germline, CDR1 is MNHEY and CDR2 is SMNVEV (reference sequence). CDR3: CASSEDRGRSYEQYF. The CDR3 nucleotides are TGTGCCAGCAGTGAAGACAGGGGGCGATCCTACGAGCAGTACTTC.

The chain employs TRBV29-1 and TRBJ2-1, with TRBD2 matching 14 bases. The length of the CDR3 is 19 residues. J gave up 9 bases and V 1 base, and 17 bases lay outside the gene matches. Germline CDR1 reads SQVTM; CDR2 reads ANQGSEA. This chain's CDR3 is CSVEAKWTSGGIITSEQFF. The CDR3 DNA reads as TGCAGCGTTGAAGCGAAATGGACTAGCGGGGGGATTATCACAAGTGAGCAGTTCTTC.

V usage is TRBV29-1 and J usage is TRBJ1-1, with D possibly TRBD1 on 5 matching bases. The CDR3 length is 15 residues. The V gene's germline CDR1 is SQVTM and CDR2 ANQGSEA. Trimming took 7 bases from V and 5 from J, leaving 23 bases between them. The CDR3 is CSAGTIGIGETEAFF. The CDR3 DNA follows: TGCAGCGCGGGGACCATAGGAATAGGGGAAACTGAAGCTTTCTTT.

This clonotype appeared a few times. The genes are TRBV12-3 or TRBV12-4 and TRBJ2-1, with TRBD2 identical over 8 bases. This CDR3 has 15 amino acids. V lost 6 bases to trimming and J lost 9 bases; unmatched junction nucleotides: 13. The DNA for the CDR3 is TGTGCCAGCAGGCCCCGGGCGGGGGGCCGGGTTGAGCAGTTCTTC. The encoded protein is CASRPRAGGRVEQFF.

The chain joins TRBV11-1 to TRBJ2-3; no reliable D call. Trimming cost V 5 bases and J 2 bases, with 14 bases left between them. There are 15 residues in the CDR3. The germline V gene encodes CDR1 SGHAT and CDR2 FQDESV (reference sequence). CDR3 loop: CASSQQWAYTDTQYF. The CDR3 DNA is TGTGCCAGCAGCCAGCAGTGGGCCTACACAGATACGCAGTATTTT.

This clonotype has at least ten counts. The CDR3 region has the DNA TGTGCCAGCAGCCCTTCTGGGACACAACAAGAGACCCAGTACTTC. Its protein product is CASSPSGTQQETQYF. The chain couples TRBV7-9 to TRBJ2-5, with D perhaps matching TRBD1 (6 bases). The V gene lost 5 bases and the J gene lost 2 bases, with 15 bases spanning the gap. The germline gives CDR1 SEHNR, CDR2 FQNEAQ (reference sequence). The CDR3 has 15 amino acids.

This clonotype was detected once. A read error may produce the germline difference seen at one junction end. Here the CDR3 reads CASRKLDIMNSEAFF. The CDR3 DNA is TGTGCCAGTAGAAAACTCGACATTATGAACTCTGAAGCTTTCTTT. V is TRBV19 and J is TRBJ1-1; D gene unclear. Germline CDR1 reads LNHDA; CDR2 reads SQIVND (reference sequence). The CDR3 runs 15 residues.

CDR3 nucleotides: TGTGCCAGCGGACAAAAGGGCCGGCACACTGAAGCTTTCTTT. It codes for CASGQKGRHTEAFF. This rearrangement joins TRBV27 to TRBJ1-1, with a tentative D call TRBD1 (5 bases). The CDR3 covers 14 residues. CDR1 and CDR2 from the germline V gene are MNHEY and SMNVEV (reference sequence). The germline V and J ends were trimmed by 8 bases and 3 bases, with 16 bases remaining between them.

This clonotype was observed a handful of times. The chain is built from TRBV2 and TRBJ1-1, with D unclear. V gave up 2 bases and J gave up 1 base, with 8 bases separating them. The germline V gene has CDR1 SNHLY and CDR2 FYNNEI. The CDR3 runs to 14 residues. The CDR3 DNA is TGTGCCAGCAGTGAACCAGCCCGGAACACTGAAGCTTTCTTT. Translating gives CASSEPARNTEAFF.

There are a few counts of this clonotype. The rearrangement links TRBV20-1 to TRBJ2-3; 9 bases are a match to TRBD2. Trimming at V came to 6 bases and at J to 0 bases, leaving 10 bases not matched to a gene. Germline V gene lookup returns CDR1 DFQATT and CDR2 SNEGSKA (reference sequence). The CDR3 totals 16 residues. The CDR3 region has the DNA TGCAGTGCCCCACTTCTAGCGGGGTCTAGCACAGATACGCAGTATTTT. Protein: CSAPLLAGSSTDTQYF.

There are a few counts of this clonotype. The rearrangement uses TRBV27 and TRBJ1-6; 8 nucleotides line up with TRBD1. Germline lookup yields CDR1 MNHEY and CDR2 SMNVEV (reference sequence). This CDR3 contains 15 residues. V gave up 0 bases and J gave up 7 bases; unmatched junction bases: 2. CDR3 loop: CASSLSTGVNSPLHF. The CDR3 coding sequence is TGTGCCAGCAGTTTATCGACAGGGGTAAATTCACCCCTCCACTTT.

The chain uses TRBV4-3 and TRBJ2-1; D remains unclear. Trimming shortened V by 4 bases and J by 7 bases, and 11 bases separated the two germline ends. The CDR3 contains 13 residues. Germline V lookup: CDR1 LGHNA, CDR2 YSLEER. CDR3 DNA sequence: TGCGCCAGCAGCCCCCTCGTTACGAATGAGCAGTTCTTC. Residues: CASSPLVTNEQFF.

This clonotype occurred a few times. The rearrangement links TRBV11-1 to TRBJ2-7; 7 bases align to TRBD2. The CDR3 consists of 15 residues. V was pared by 5 bases and J by 3 bases, with 10 bases of the junction left unmatched. Germline CDR1 SGHAT, CDR2 FQDESV (reference sequence). Written as DNA, the CDR3 is TGTGCCAGCAGCCCAGAGCGGGACCGGGACTACGAGCAGTACTTC. It translates to CASSPERDRDYEQYF.

This chain links TRBV9 with TRBJ2-5; the D gene could be TRBD1 or TRBD2 (6 bases each). Germline V lookup: CDR1 SGDLS, CDR2 YYNGEE. V lost 0 bases to trimming and J lost 5 bases, with 14 bases between them. The CDR3 runs 15 residues. The CDR3 loop is CASSVEGGISETQYF. In DNA form, the CDR3 reads TGTGCCAGCAGCGTAGAGGGGGGTATCAGCGAGACCCAGTACTTC.